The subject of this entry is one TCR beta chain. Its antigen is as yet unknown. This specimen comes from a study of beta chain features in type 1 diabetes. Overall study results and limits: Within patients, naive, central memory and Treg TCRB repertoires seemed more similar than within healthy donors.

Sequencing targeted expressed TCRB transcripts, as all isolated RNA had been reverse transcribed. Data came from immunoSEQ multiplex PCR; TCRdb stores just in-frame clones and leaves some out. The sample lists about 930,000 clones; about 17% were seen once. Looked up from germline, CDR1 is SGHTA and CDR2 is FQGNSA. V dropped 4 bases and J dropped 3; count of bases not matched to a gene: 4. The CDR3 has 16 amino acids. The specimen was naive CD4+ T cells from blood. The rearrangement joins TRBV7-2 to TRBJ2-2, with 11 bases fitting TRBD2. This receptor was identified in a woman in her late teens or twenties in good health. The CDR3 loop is CASSSLAGGYTGELFF. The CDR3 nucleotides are TGTGCCAGCAGCTCTCTAGCGGGAGGATACACCGGGGAGCTGTTTTTT.